This entry is about one TCR beta chain. Trimming took 1 base from V and 0 from J, leaving 9 bases between them. CDR3 length equals 15 residues. Looked up from germline, CDR1 is SGHVS and CDR2 is FNYEAQ. Clones were sequenced by immunoSEQ multiplex PCR, and TCRdb holds only the in-frame ones, with some missing. The sample records around 130,000 clones, around nine tenths being singletons. This sample is part of a study of control samples from healthy donors and cancer patients. The V and J genes are TRBV7-6 and TRBJ1-1; the D is unclear. The clonotype originates from a man younger than 40 in good health. The sample was blood. The CDR3 here is CASSLEGSMNTEAFF. CDR3 DNA: TGTGCCAGCAGCTTAGAGGGCAGCATGAACACTGAAGCTTTCTTT.